This T cell receptor beta chain emerged from a study of STAT3 mutations in large granular lymphocyte leukemia. Trimming cost V 2 bases and J 4 bases, with 12 bases left between them. This CDR3 has 14 amino acids. Germline V gene data show CDR1 as SGHRS and CDR2 as YFSETQ. The study's findings and limits: Every T-LGLL patient had at least one immunodominant TCRbeta clonotype.

With respect to this clone: Its target is unknown.

The table came from immunoSEQ multiplex PCR; TCRdb's copy has only in-frame clones and leaves some out. The sample has 10,000 to 15,000 clones, approximately 85% seen once. The sequenced sample consisted of PBMCs. The sequence was obtained from a human donor with T large granular lymphocyte leukemia. Some clones in this sample may be carry-over from other donors' samples. This chain uses TRBV5-1 with TRBJ1-1; possibly TRBD1 for D (5 bases). The CDR3 bases are TGCGCCAGCAGCTTATCCCCAGGGAGCACTGAAGCTTTCTTT. As protein: CASSLSPGSTEAFF. The complete variable domain, with remaining parts taken from reference TRBV5-1 and TRBJ1-1, reads KAGVTQTPRYLIKTRGQQVTLSCSPISGHRSVSWYQQTPGQGLQFLFEYFSETQRNKGNFPGRFSGRQFSNSRSEMNVSTLELGDSALYLCASSLSPGSTEAFFGQGTRLTVV.